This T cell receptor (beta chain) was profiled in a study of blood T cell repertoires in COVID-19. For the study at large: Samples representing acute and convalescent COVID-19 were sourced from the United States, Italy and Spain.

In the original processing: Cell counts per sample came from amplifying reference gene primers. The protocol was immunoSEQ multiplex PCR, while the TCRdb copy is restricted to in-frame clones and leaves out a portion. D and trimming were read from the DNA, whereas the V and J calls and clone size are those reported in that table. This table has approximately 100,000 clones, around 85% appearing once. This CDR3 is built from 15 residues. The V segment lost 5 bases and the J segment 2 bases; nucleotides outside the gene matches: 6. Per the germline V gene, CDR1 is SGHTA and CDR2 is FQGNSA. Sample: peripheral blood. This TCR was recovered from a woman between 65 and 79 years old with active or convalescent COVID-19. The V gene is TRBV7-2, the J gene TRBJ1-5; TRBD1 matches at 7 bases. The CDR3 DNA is TGTGCCAGCAGCGAGGGGGCGAGGGGCAATCAGCCCCAGCATTTT. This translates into CASSEGARGNQPQHF.